These T cell receptor beta chains were read from a single sample in a study of T cell responses to AZD1222 COVID-19 vaccine. Here immunoSEQ multiplex PCR was the method, and the copy in TCRdb shows in-frame clones only, minus some. The sample has 150,000 or so clones, over 75% seen once; the top ten hold under 1.5%. The sequencing here drew on peripheral blood, taken on day 0 of AZD1222 vaccination. The receptors were gathered from an adult in good health. The CDR3 runs from the conserved cysteine through the conserved F or W. Fields, in order: V gene, clone size, D gene, J gene, CDR3 protein, CDR3 DNA. A D gene is named only where the DNA matches it firmly. Clone size appears in some rows only: once, few, many, or a class for an expanded clone.

TRBV9,.,TRBD1,TRBJ2-5,CASSGGQGVDVETQYF,TGTGCCAGCAGCGGGGGACAGGGGGTTGATGTGGAGACCCAGTACTTC
TRBV6-5,.,.,TRBJ2-1,CASSPNNEQFF,TGTGCCAGCAGCCCCAATAATGAGCAGTTCTTC
TRBV10-3,.,.,TRBJ2-1,CAISVDRGSSYNEQFF,TGTGCCATCAGTGTAGATAGAGGAAGCTCCTACAATGAGCAGTTCTTC
TRBV9,.,TRBD1,TRBJ1-4,CASSVDGWRGQEKLFF,TGTGCCAGCAGCGTAGATGGGTGGAGGGGGCAGGAAAAACTGTTTTTT
TRBV14,.,.,TRBJ2-3,CASSQPSGLTQYF,TGTGCCAGCAGCCAACCGTCAGGGTTAACGCAGTATTTT
TRBV30,.,TRBD1,TRBJ2-7,CAWRRQGPSYEQYF,TGTGCCTGGCGGCGACAGGGCCCCTCCTACGAGCAGTACTTC
TRBV12-3/TRBV12-4,.,TRBD1,TRBJ2-1,CASRSGQNNEQFF,TGTGCCAGCAGATCGGGACAGAACAATGAGCAGTTCTTC
TRBV5-1,.,.,TRBJ2-1,CASSLEVAARPDEQFF,TGCGCCAGCAGCTTGGAGGTCGCTGCCCGACCCGATGAGCAGTTCTTC
TRBV7-6,.,.,TRBJ2-2,CASSPSEGSNTGELFF,TGTGCCAGCAGCCCGTCGGAAGGGTCGAACACCGGGGAGCTGTTTTTT
TRBV6-2/TRBV6-3,.,.,TRBJ1-2,CASSLGKNYGYTF,TGTGCCAGCAGCCTCGGGAAGAACTATGGCTACACCTTC
TRBV7-8,.,.,TRBJ1-2,CASFQWREGFNYGYTF,TGTGCCAGTTTCCAATGGAGGGAGGGATTTAACTATGGCTACACCTTC
TRBV7-2,.,TRBD2,TRBJ2-2,CASSLQAGGTGELFF,TGTGCCAGCAGCTTACAAGCGGGAGGTACCGGGGAGCTGTTTTTT
TRBV10-3,.,.,TRBJ2-3,CAIQTFWPGDRGTDTQYF,TGTGCCATCCAGACGTTTTGGCCGGGAGACCGAGGCACAGATACGCAGTATTTT
TRBV4-2,many,TRBD2,TRBJ2-1,CASSQSTSGAYNEQFF,TGTGCCAGCAGCCAATCGACTAGCGGGGCCTACAATGAGCAGTTCTTC
TRBV9,.,.,TRBJ1-1,CASSALTKPTEAFF,TGTGCCAGCAGCGCATTGACTAAACCGACTGAAGCTTTCTTT
TRBV7-9,.,.,TRBJ1-2,CASSSSTTPVYGYTF,TGTGCCAGCAGCTCCTCGACAACCCCTGTCTATGGCTACACCTTC
TRBV28,.,TRBD2,TRBJ2-3,CASKRAKWGGRTDTQYF,TGTGCCAGCAAGAGGGCTAAGTGGGGGGGGAGAACAGATACGCAGTATTTT
TRBV27,.,TRBD1,TRBJ2-2,CASSPGTGVGGELFF,TGTGCCAGCAGTCCCGGGACAGGGGTTGGCGGGGAGCTGTTTTTT
TRBV28,.,TRBD1,TRBJ1-1,CASSRGQALNTEAFF,TGTGCCAGCAGTCGGGGACAGGCATTGAACACTGAAGCTTTCTTT
TRBV6-2/TRBV6-3,.,.,TRBJ1-2,CASSRKSYGYTF,TGTGCCAGCAGTCGCAAATCCTATGGCTACACCTTC
TRBV11-3,once,.,TRBJ2-7,CASSFLDYEQYF,TGTGCCAGCAGCTTTCTAGACTACGAGCAGTACTTC
TRBV27,.,.,TRBJ2-4,CASSSNSENIQYF,TGTGCCAGCAGTTCGAATAGCGAAAACATTCAGTACTTC
TRBV2,.,.,TRBJ2-5,CASSAQIDWFGETQYF,TGTGCCAGCAGTGCTCAGATCGACTGGTTCGGAGAGACCCAGTACTTC
TRBV19,.,.,TRBJ1-2,CASRRTANYGYTF,TGTGCCAGTCGACGGACAGCTAACTATGGCTACACCTTC
TRBV2,.,.,TRBJ2-3,CASSGGASSTDTQYF,TGTGCCAGCAGCGGAGGGGCAAGTAGCACAGATACGCAGTATTTT
TRBV5-4,.,.,TRBJ2-1,CASSLETASYNEQFF,TGTGCCAGCAGCTTGGAGACAGCCAGCTACAATGAGCAGTTCTTC
TRBV5-1,.,.,TRBJ2-3,CASSLEGTDTQYF,TGCGCCAGCAGCTTGGAGGGCACAGATACGCAGTATTTT
TRBV10-3,.,.,TRBJ1-5,CAIRGDGNQPQHF,TGTGCCATCAGGGGAGACGGTAATCAGCCCCAGCATTTT
TRBV10-3,.,TRBD1,TRBJ1-5,CAISEDREDNQPQHF,TGTGCCATCAGTGAGGACAGGGAGGACAATCAGCCCCAGCATTTT
TRBV28,.,.,TRBJ1-3,CASSLSGASILNTIYF,TGTGCCAGCAGTTTATCCGGCGCCAGTATACTGAACACCATATATTTT
TRBV7-2,.,.,TRBJ2-5,CASSTGPHQETQYF,TGTGCCAGCAGCACGGGACCGCACCAAGAGACCCAGTACTTC
TRBV7-2,.,.,TRBJ1-5,CASSLVSGGRQPQHF,TGTGCCAGCAGCTTAGTTTCGGGGGGCAGACAGCCCCAGCATTTT
TRBV5-5,.,.,TRBJ1-2,CASSPARGVDYGYTF,TGTGCCAGCAGCCCCGCCCGAGGGGTGGACTATGGCTACACCTTC
TRBV30,.,.,TRBJ1-2,CAWSGPGDFSDYGYTF,TGTGCCTGGAGTGGTCCAGGGGACTTCTCCGACTATGGCTACACCTTC
TRBV2,.,TRBD1,TRBJ1-6,CASRGYGDSNSPLHF,TGTGCCAGCAGGGGGTATGGGGACAGCAATTCACCCCTCCACTTT
TRBV12-3/TRBV12-4,once,.,TRBJ1-1,CASAPGTEAFF,TGTGCCAGCGCCCCTGGGACTGAAGCTTTCTTT
TRBV28,once,.,TRBJ1-5,CASRPHWGREIQPQHF,TGTGCCAGCAGGCCCCACTGGGGGCGCGAAATACAGCCCCAGCATTTT
TRBV6-5,.,.,TRBJ2-5,CASSYVGVYQETQYF,TGTGCCAGCAGTTATGTCGGAGTGTACCAAGAGACCCAGTACTTC
TRBV12-3/TRBV12-4,.,.,TRBJ2-7,CASSFNGYEQYF,TGTGCCAGCAGTTTTAATGGATACGAGCAGTACTTC
TRBV5-4,.,.,TRBJ1-1,CASSLEARGPTEAFF,TGTGCCAGCAGCTTGGAGGCAAGGGGACCCACTGAAGCTTTCTTT
TRBV2,.,.,TRBJ1-4,CASTEYGMNEKLFF,TGTGCCAGCACTGAGTATGGGATGAATGAAAAACTGTTTTTT
TRBV19,.,.,TRBJ2-7,CASSMDSSSYYEQYF,TGTGCCAGTAGTATGGACAGTTCTTCCTACTACGAGCAGTACTTC
TRBV6-6,.,TRBD2,TRBJ2-3,CASSNGTSMADTQYF,TGTGCCAGCAGTAACGGGACTAGCATGGCAGATACGCAGTATTTT
TRBV6-5,.,.,TRBJ2-7,CASTRGTAVDEQYF,TGTGCCAGCACAAGAGGGACCGCCGTTGACGAGCAGTACTTC
TRBV29-1,.,TRBD1,TRBJ2-7,CSVERLTGTGDEQYF,TGCAGCGTTGAACGCTTGACGGGGACAGGGGACGAGCAGTACTTC
TRBV27,.,.,TRBJ1-1,CASSLQGRGAEAFF,TGTGCCAGCAGTTTGCAGGGGAGAGGGGCTGAAGCTTTCTTT
TRBV11-2,once,.,TRBJ1-4,CASSLDRGGEKLFF,TGTGCCAGCAGCTTAGACAGGGGTGGAGAAAAACTGTTTTTT
TRBV7-6,.,.,TRBJ2-3,CASSLEFGAGTASTDTQYF,TGTGCCAGCAGCTTAGAATTTGGTGCCGGGACTGCCAGCACAGATACGCAGTATTTT
TRBV10-3,.,TRBD2,TRBJ2-1,CAINSRGAGVVNEQFF,TGTGCCATCAACTCCAGAGGGGCGGGGGTTGTAAATGAGCAGTTCTTC
TRBV27,.,.,TRBJ2-2,CASSPGTGGAGELFF,TGTGCCAGCAGTCCGGGGACGGGTGGGGCCGGGGAGCTGTTTTTT